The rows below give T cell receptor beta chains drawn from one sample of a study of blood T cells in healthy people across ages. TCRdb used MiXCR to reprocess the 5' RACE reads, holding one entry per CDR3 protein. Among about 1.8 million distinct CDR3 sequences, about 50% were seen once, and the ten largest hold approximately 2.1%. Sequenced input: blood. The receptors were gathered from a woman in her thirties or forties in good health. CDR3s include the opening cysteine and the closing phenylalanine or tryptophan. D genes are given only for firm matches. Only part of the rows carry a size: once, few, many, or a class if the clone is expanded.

TGTGCCACCAGTGAGTCGCGGGGGGGAGATACGCAGTATTTT | CATSESRGGDTQYF | 14 | TRBV10-3 | TRBD2 | TRBJ2-3 | NA
TGCGCCAGCAGCCAAGATCTAACTAGCGGGGGCAATGAGCAGTTCTTC | CASSQDLTSGGNEQFF | 16 | TRBV4-3 | TRBD2 | TRBJ2-1 | NA
TGCGCCAGCAGCTTGGGGACAGGCCGGGAGGGGACCCAGTACTTC | CASSLGTGREGTQYF | 15 | TRBV5-1 | NA | TRBJ2-5 | few
TGCAGCGTTGAAGCCCCAAGATACGGGGGCCCTCCTAACTATGGCTACACCTTC | CSVEAPRYGGPPNYGYTF | 18 | TRBV29-1 | NA | TRBJ1-2 | NA
TGTGCCAGCAGCGTAGATTGGGGGATGCAGTTCTTC | CASSVDWGMQFF | 12 | TRBV9 | NA | TRBJ2-1 | NA
TGCAGTGCGCTTGGGACTGCCCGTAGCACAGATACGCAGTATTTT | CSALGTARSTDTQYF | 15 | TRBV20-1 | NA | TRBJ2-3 | NA
TGTGCCAGCAGGGGACGGATGTACAATGAGCAGTTCTTC | CASRGRMYNEQFF | 13 | TRBV12-3/TRBV12-4 | NA | TRBJ2-1 | NA
TGTGCCAGCAGTTCACCAAATGACAGGGCGGAGACCCAGTACTTC | CASSSPNDRAETQYF | 15 | TRBV28 | TRBD1 | TRBJ2-5 | NA
TGCGCCAGCAGCCTTACAGAGGATTCACCCCTCCACTTT | CASSLTEDSPLHF | 13 | TRBV5-1 | NA | TRBJ1-6 | once
TGTGCCACCAGGCCTCCGGGACTAGCGGAATACAATGAGCAGTTCTTC | CATRPPGLAEYNEQFF | 16 | TRBV15 | TRBD2 | TRBJ2-1 | NA
TGTGCCAGCAGCTTAAGTGGTGGGCGGGCGAGCAATGAGCAGTTCTTC | CASSLSGGRASNEQFF | 16 | TRBV7-2 | NA | TRBJ2-1 | NA